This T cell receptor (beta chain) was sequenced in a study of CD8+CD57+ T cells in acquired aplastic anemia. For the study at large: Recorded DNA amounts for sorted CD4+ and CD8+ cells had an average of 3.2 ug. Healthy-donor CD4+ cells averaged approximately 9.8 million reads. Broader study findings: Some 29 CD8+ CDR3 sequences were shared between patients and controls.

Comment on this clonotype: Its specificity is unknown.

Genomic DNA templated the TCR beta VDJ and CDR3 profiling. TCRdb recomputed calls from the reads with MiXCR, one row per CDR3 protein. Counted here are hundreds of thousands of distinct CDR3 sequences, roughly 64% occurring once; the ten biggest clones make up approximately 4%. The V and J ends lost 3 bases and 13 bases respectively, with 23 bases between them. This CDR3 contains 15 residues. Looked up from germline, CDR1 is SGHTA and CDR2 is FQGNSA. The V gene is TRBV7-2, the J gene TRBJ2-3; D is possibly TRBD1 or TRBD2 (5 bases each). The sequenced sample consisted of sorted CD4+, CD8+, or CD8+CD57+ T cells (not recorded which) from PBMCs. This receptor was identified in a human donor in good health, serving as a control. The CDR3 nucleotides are TGTGCCAGCAGCTTGGGACGCCACAGAACGGCAACGAAGTATTTT. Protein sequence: CASSLGRHRTATKYF.